This passage covers 4 T cell receptor beta chains from one sample sequenced in a study of post-analysis software for immune sequencing data. Study-wide findings and caveats: In patients, TRBV5-6, TRBV5-1 and TRBV20-1 belonged to four or five TRBV segments found more frequently than in controls.

These TCRs' antigens remain unknown. Unique molecular identifiers tagged the TCR beta cDNA libraries. TCRdb reprocessed the PCR reads with MiXCR, giving one entry per CDR3 protein. The sample yields about 770,000 distinct CDR3 sequences, roughly 46% seen once. Source material: blood. These receptors originate from a girl aged 5-17 years with multiple sclerosis.

The rearrangement links TRBV12-3 or TRBV12-4 to TRBJ1-1; 8 bases are a match to TRBD1. The CDR3 covers 15 residues. V dropped 5 bases and J dropped 2; count of bases not matched to a gene: 7. In DNA form, the CDR3 reads TGTGCCAGCAGTCAACAGGGGGTTCAAAACACTGAAGCTTTCTTT. The encoded protein is CASSQQGVQNTEAFF.

This clonotype was detected only a few times. The chain joins TRBV7-9 to TRBJ2-5; 11 nucleotides agree with TRBD2. J lost 2 bases, V lost 5 bases, and 16 bases had no gene match. Germline assignment: CDR1 SEHNR and CDR2 FQNEAQ (reference sequence). The CDR3 has 19 residues. The CDR3 nucleotides read TGTGCCAGCAGCGCGAGCCCCGGGACTAGCGGAGCCGGGCAAGAGACCCAGTACTTC. This encodes CASSASPGTSGAGQETQYF.

The gene calls are TRBV20-1 and TRBJ1-2; D unclear. CDR1 is DFQATT and CDR2 is SNEGSKA in the germline V gene (reference sequence). Trimming took off 4 bases at V and 6 bases at J, with 9 bases between the two ends. This CDR3 contains 11 residues. As DNA, the CDR3 is TGCAGTGCTAAGGAAGGCCATGGCTACACCTTC. Translated, it gives CSAKEGHGYTF.

Only a few counts were recorded for this clonotype. The J gene is TRBJ1-2, the V gene TRBV7-9; no definite D call. The germline V and J ends were trimmed by 1 base and 2 bases, with 8 bases remaining between them. The V gene's germline CDR1 is SEHNR and CDR2 FQNEAQ (reference sequence). This CDR3 comprises 14 residues. CDR3 DNA sequence: TGTGCCAGCAGCTTAGAAGAGGGAAACTATGGCTACACCTTC. Translated, it gives CASSLEEGNYGYTF.